This T cell receptor (beta chain) derives from a study of CD8+ T cells in alopecia areata. The treatment is: oral pan-JAK inhibitor, 5-10 mg twice daily. Extracted from the samples, RNA was reverse transcribed into cDNA to serve as the sequencing template. Profiling relied on immunoSEQ multiplex PCR, and the TCRdb table lists in-frame clones only, not all of them. The table shows some 130,000 clones, with roughly 50% occurring only once. On this clone itself: Its specificity is unknown.

Looked up from germline, CDR1 is MNHEY and CDR2 is SMNVEV (reference sequence). V lost 3 bases to trimming and J lost 6 bases; unmatched junction nucleotides: 15. The CDR3 is made up of 17 amino acids. General study results and limits: Persistence in scalp and blood during tofacitinib was observed for many expanded lesional clones.

The sample in question was CD8+ T cells sorted from blood, obtained at week 4, from a patient treated with tofacitinib. This sequence was found in a human donor with alopecia areata. J is TRBJ2-3 and V is TRBV27, with 7 bases matching TRBD2. The CDR3 spells CASSLTAGYSRGDTQYF. For the CDR3, the DNA is TGTGCCAGCAGTTTGACAGCGGGATACTCTCGTGGGGATACGCAGTATTTT.